A selection of T cell receptor beta chains follows, all from one sample in a study of patients and donors after allogeneic stem cell transplantation. MiXCR, applied by TCRdb to the RT-PCR reads, yields one record per CDR3 protein. The sample contains about 200,000 distinct CDR3 sequences, 35% to 45% of which appear only once. The sample consisted of blood, either unsorted or a sorted T cell fraction (not recorded which). The receptor source for this set is a human donor who was either an allogeneic HSCT recipient or a stem cell or donor lymphocyte infusion donor (not recorded which). It is not recorded whose cells these are; they may come from a transplant donor. Both conserved end residues are part of each CDR3. D genes are given only for firm matches. Clone size is stated in some rows and not others, as once, few, many or a class when expanded.

j_gene | abundance | d_gene | v_gene | CDR3nt | CDR3aa
TRBJ1-5 | few | . | TRBV5-1 | TGCGCCAGCAGCTTATATCTGGACGAGCCCCAGCATTTT | CASSLYLDEPQHF
TRBJ1-6 | few | TRBD1 | TRBV7-2 | TGTGCCAGCAGCCCCCGGACAGGGGGCTTTTCACCCCTCCACTTT | CASSPRTGGFSPLHF
TRBJ2-3 | . | TRBD2 | TRBV20-1 | TGCAGTGCCCCGGCTAGCGGGAGGAGCACAGATACGCAGTATTTT | CSAPASGRSTDTQYF
TRBJ1-1 | few | TRBD1 | TRBV12-3/TRBV12-4 | TGTGCCAGCAGCCAACCTCGGACAGGGGCGACTGAAGCTTTCTTT | CASSQPRTGATEAFF
TRBJ1-1 | . | . | TRBV12-3/TRBV12-4 | TGTGCCAGCAGTTTAAATCGAGGACGAGCTTTCTTT | CASSLNRGRAFF
TRBJ1-2 | few | . | TRBV7-9 | TGTGCCAGCAGCTCCCCGGGACCCAACTATGGCTACACCTTC | CASSSPGPNYGYTF
TRBJ2-3 | . | . | TRBV9 | TGTGCCAGCAGCGTTTTGGGCGGGGGCCTCACAGATACGCAGTATTTT | CASSVLGGGLTDTQYF
TRBJ2-5 | . | . | TRBV5-5 | TGTGCCAGCAGCCTGGCAGTGGGGGCGATGGCGGAGACCCAGTACTTC | CASSLAVGAMAETQYF
TRBJ1-2 | few | . | TRBV28 | TGTGCCAGCAGTCTAGACCTTGGGTTCGGCTATGGCTACACCTTC | CASSLDLGFGYGYTF
TRBJ2-1 | . | . | TRBV18 | TGTGCCAGCTCACCTTACCGGCAGGGCTCCTACAATGAGCAGTTCTTC | CASSPYRQGSYNEQFF
TRBJ1-1 | few | . | TRBV29-1 | TGCAGCGTTCTTCCGCGCAGAGGAAACACTGAAGCTTTCTTT | CSVLPRRGNTEAFF
TRBJ2-3 | . | . | TRBV3-1 | TGTGCCAGCAGCCAAGCCGGGGAGCTATGGGATACGCAGTATTTT | CASSQAGELWDTQYF
TRBJ1-1 | few | . | TRBV29-1 | TGCAGCGTTCAAAGCTGGGACTCGGGGACTGAAGCTTTCTTT | CSVQSWDSGTEAFF
TRBJ2-3 | . | TRBD2 | TRBV10-3 | TGTGCCATCAGGCTGACCCGGGGGGGAGGAAGGTCAGATACGCAGTATTTT | CAIRLTRGGGRSDTQYF
TRBJ2-7 | . | . | TRBV20-1 | TGCAGTGCTAGTGGCCTCCGAGGGGAGCAGTACTTC | CSASGLRGEQYF
TRBJ1-2 | once | TRBD1 | TRBV5-6 | TGTGCCAGCAGCCAAGGACAGGGAGTCTATGGCTACACCTTC | CASSQGQGVYGYTF
TRBJ2-2 | few | . | TRBV7-9 | TGTGCCAGCAGCTTAACCCTTGGAGGAGGGGAGCTGTTTTTT | CASSLTLGGGELFF
TRBJ2-3 | few | . | TRBV4-3 | TGCGCCAGCAGCCAAGATCGGATGCGTAACACAGATACGCAGTATTTT | CASSQDRMRNTDTQYF
TRBJ2-5 | . | . | TRBV21-1 | TGTGCCAGCAGCTTGAGGACGTCGGACCAAGAGACCCAGTACTTC | CASSLRTSDQETQYF
TRBJ1-5 | . | . | TRBV4-1 | TGCGCCAGCAGCCGGGCTTCAGGGAGCAATCAGCCCCAGCATTTT | CASSRASGSNQPQHF
TRBJ1-2 | . | TRBD1 | TRBV12-3/TRBV12-4 | TGTGCCAGCATACTCCAGGGGGCGGTCGGTGGCTACACCTTC | CASILQGAVGGYTF
TRBJ1-5 | . | . | TRBV10-3 | TGTGCCATCGGACGGGACTTAAATCAGCCCCAGCATTTT | CAIGRDLNQPQHF
TRBJ1-4 | few | TRBD1 | TRBV28 | TGTGCCAGCAGCCCGGACAGGTTCAATGAAAAACTGTTTTTT | CASSPDRFNEKLFF
TRBJ1-2 | few | . | TRBV28 | TGTGCCAGCTTTGGGGTCCTCTATGGCTACACCTTC | CASFGVLYGYTF
TRBJ2-7 | few | TRBD2 | TRBV29-1 | TGCAGCGTTGAGAGGCGGGGGGCCCTTGTCGAGCAGTACTTC | CSVERRGALVEQYF
TRBJ1-1 | few | TRBD1 | TRBV9 | TGTGCCAGCAGCGTAGCCTTGGGACAGCGGGCTTTCTTT | CASSVALGQRAFF
TRBJ1-4 | few | . | TRBV7-9 | TGTGCCAGCAGCCCGCACGGCAGGGCGGAAGAAAAACTGTTTTTT | CASSPHGRAEEKLFF
TRBJ2-1 | . | . | TRBV20-1 | TGCAGTGCTAGACATATCTTAGGGGGGATTGAGCAGTTCTTC | CSARHILGGIEQFF
TRBJ1-5 | . | . | TRBV30 | TGTGCCTGGAGTGTACGAGGGAACCCCCAGCATTTT | CAWSVRGNPQHF
TRBJ1-5 | few | . | TRBV3-1 | TGTGCCAGCAGCCAAACGTGGGGCGGTAATCAGCCCCAGCATTTT | CASSQTWGGNQPQHF
TRBJ1-1 | few | TRBD1 | TRBV5-1 | TGCGCCAGCAGCTTGGGCGACAGGGTGGTGAACACTGAAGCTTTCTTT | CASSLGDRVVNTEAFF
TRBJ2-3 | . | TRBD1 | TRBV5-1 | TGCGCCAGCAGCGGAAATCCGGGACAGGGAGATACGCAGTATTTT | CASSGNPGQGDTQYF
TRBJ2-5 | . | TRBD1 | TRBV5-1 | TGCGCCAGCACCCAATCTTCGTCCGGGACAGGGTACCAAGAGACCCAGTACTTC | CASTQSSSGTGYQETQYF
TRBJ2-1 | . | . | TRBV5-1 | TGCGCCAGCAGCTTGGCCCGGAGCTCCTACAATGAGCAGTTCTTC | CASSLARSSYNEQFF
TRBJ1-5 | . | . | TRBV5-1 | TGCGCCACCGCGGGATATAGCAATCAGCCCCAGCATTTT | CATAGYSNQPQHF
TRBJ2-7 | few | TRBD1 | TRBV29-1 | TGCAGCGTCATAGACAGGGGGGGTTGGTACTTC | CSVIDRGGWYF
TRBJ1-3 | few | . | TRBV25-1 | TGTGCCAGCAGCCCCCGGGCGACTGGAAACACCATATATTTT | CASSPRATGNTIYF
TRBJ1-2 | . | . | TRBV19 | TGTGCCAGTAGTGTTGGACTCAGCCGATACTATGGCTACACCTTC | CASSVGLSRYYGYTF
TRBJ2-2 | . | . | TRBV25-1 | TGTGCCAGCTCCAACTTGTCCCCCACCGGGGAGCTGTTTTTT | CASSNLSPTGELFF
TRBJ1-2 | few | . | TRBV28 | TGTGCCAGCAGTTTAAGTTTTGGGGGCCTTCGTAATGGCTACACCTTC | CASSLSFGGLRNGYTF
TRBJ2-7 | . | . | TRBV6-6 | TGTGCCAGCAGTTACTCGACCGTAGACGACTACGAGCAGTACTTC | CASSYSTVDDYEQYF
TRBJ2-3 | . | . | TRBV7-8 | TGTGCCAGCAGCTATAGCACAGATACGCAGTATTTT | CASSYSTDTQYF
TRBJ1-1 | . | TRBD1 | TRBV20-1 | TGCAGTGCTAGAGCCGGGACAGGGGACACTGAAGCTTTCTTT | CSARAGTGDTEAFF
TRBJ1-2 | . | TRBD1 | TRBV4-3 | TGCGCCAGCAGCCAGGAAAGACAGGGAGGAACGGATGGCTACACCTTC | CASSQERQGGTDGYTF
TRBJ1-4 | . | . | TRBV7-6 | TGTGCCAGCAGCTCCGGAGAAAATGAAAAACTGTTTTTT | CASSSGENEKLFF
TRBJ2-4 | . | . | TRBV15 | TGTGCCACCAGCAGAGAGGGTCGAGGGCTCGCTACCAAAAACATTCAGTACTTC | CATSREGRGLATKNIQYF
TRBJ1-3 | . | . | TRBV5-1 | TGCGCCAGCAGCTTGGGAGCCCCTGGAAACACCATATATTTT | CASSLGAPGNTIYF
TRBJ2-1 | . | TRBD1 | TRBV5-1 | TGCGCCAGCAGCTTGGTTGTCGTGACAGGGGGCCGGAATGAGCAGTTCTTC | CASSLVVVTGGRNEQFF
TRBJ1-1 | many | . | TRBV12-3/TRBV12-4 | TGTGCCAGCAGGAGGGGTGGGACTGAAGCTTTCTTT | CASRRGGTEAFF
TRBJ1-1 | few | . | TRBV12-3/TRBV12-4 | TGTGCCAGCAGTTTTTGGGCGAGGGGGGATGAAGCTTTCTTT | CASSFWARGDEAFF
TRBJ2-7 | . | TRBD1 | TRBV3-1 | TGTGCCAGCAGACGGGGACAGGGGAGGACCTACGAGCAGTACTTC | CASRRGQGRTYEQYF
TRBJ1-5 | . | . | TRBV3-1 | TGTGCCAGCAGCCAAGTTTCAGGGTCGGCTCAGCCCCAGCATTTT | CASSQVSGSAQPQHF
TRBJ1-2 | . | . | TRBV4-3 | TGCGCCAGCAGCCAAGATAAGGTATCCTATGGCTACACCTTC | CASSQDKVSYGYTF
TRBJ2-3 | . | . | TRBV11-2 | TGTGCCAGCAGCCCCAGGTTGGGGGGGCGGCTACCTAGCACAGATACGCAGTATTTT | CASSPRLGGRLPSTDTQYF
TRBJ1-4 | . | TRBD1 | TRBV5-5 | TGTGCCAGCAGACCGGGACAGGGAGTCGGAAAACTGTTTTTT | CASRPGQGVGKLFF